Listed here is a single T cell receptor beta chain. This sample was included in a study of T-cell memory formation after mild COVID-19. TCRdb itself ran the 5' RACE reads through MiXCR, one entry per CDR3 protein. There are approximately 240,000 distinct CDR3 sequences in the sample; about 15% occur only once, and approximately 3.5% lies in the top ten. Germline CDR1 SGHRS, CDR2 YFSETQ. CDR3 length: 12 amino acids. V was cut by 3 bases and J by 9 bases, with 12 bases left in between. The TCR was taken from a man aged 18 to 29 who had mild COVID-19 (a few samples of this study predate the infection). Cell type and time point are not known. Source material: PBMCs or a T cell subset sorted from them (not recorded which). The chain joins TRBV5-1 to TRBJ1-2, with D unresolved. CDR3: CASSSNGRSYTF. The DNA for the CDR3 is TGCGCCAGCAGCTCGAACGGACGGAGCTACACCTTC.